The next 17 T cell receptor beta chains were all read from a single sample in a study of OX40 agonist ivuxolimab in advanced cancers. The table came from immunoSEQ multiplex PCR; TCRdb's copy has only in-frame clones and leaves some out. Of 75,000 to 100,000 clones in the sample, about 84% were seen once. The sequencing used CD4+ or CD8+ T cells sorted from blood, collected in a trial of the OX40 agonist ivuxolimab. Source of these receptors: an adult with an advanced solid tumor such as melanoma, head and neck, liver or kidney cancer.

Only a few counts were recorded for this clone. The genes are TRBV6-5 and TRBJ1-5, with TRBD1 as a possible D gene (5 bases). The CDR3 extends over 12 amino acids. V dropped 8 bases and J dropped 3 bases, with 8 bases sitting between them. Germline values: CDR1 MNHEY, CDR2 SVGAGI. CDR3 in amino acids: CASRQPNQPQHF. The DNA of the CDR3 is TGTGCCAGCCGACAGCCCAATCAGCCCCAGCATTTT.

The rearrangement links TRBV18 to TRBJ2-1; D remains ambiguous. The CDR3 consists of 14 residues. Trimming took off 3 bases at V and 0 bases at J, with 6 bases between the two ends. Germline assignment: CDR1 KGHSH and CDR2 LQKENI. CDR3 residues: CASSPGSSYNEQFF. CDR3 DNA: TGTGCCAGCTCACCGGGAAGCTCCTACAATGAGCAGTTCTTC.

The J gene is TRBJ1-6, the V gene TRBV5-1, with D possibly matching TRBD1 (5 bases). Germline values: CDR1 SGHRS, CDR2 YFSETQ. Trimming removed 0 bases at V and 6 bases at J, with 10 bases between. The CDR3 covers 15 residues. CDR3 DNA sequence: TGCGCCAGCAGCTTGGCCTTGACAGCTAATTCACCCCTCCACTTT. Amino acids: CASSLALTANSPLHF. The whole variable domain, remainder taken from reference TRBV5-1 and TRBJ1-6, is KAGVTQTPRYLIKTRGQQVTLSCSPISGHRSVSWYQQTPGQGLQFLFEYFSETQRNKGNFPGRFSGRQFSNSRSEMNVSTLELGDSALYLCASSLALTANSPLHFGNGTRLTVT.

The rearrangement uses TRBV27 and TRBJ1-2; 9 bases are a match to TRBD1. The CDR3 is 14 amino acids. V shed 8 bases and J 8 bases; nucleotides not matched to a gene: 12. Germline V gives CDR1 MNHEY, CDR2 SMNVEV (reference sequence). CDR3 region: CASGRTGGAEGYTF. DNA of the CDR3: TGTGCCAGCGGGAGAACAGGGGGCGCTGAGGGCTACACCTTC.

The CDR3 loop is CASSPRGAGALSAKNIQYF. The CDR3 DNA sequence: TGTGCCAGCAGCCCCCGGGGAGCGGGAGCCCTCTCAGCCAAAAACATTCAGTACTTC. This rearrangement joins TRBV5-8 to TRBJ2-4; 8 bases are a match to TRBD2. The germline CDR1 and CDR2 sequences are SGHTS and YDEGEE. The CDR3 runs 19 residues. J gave up 0 bases and V 4 bases, and 15 bases lay outside the gene matches.

The chain joins TRBV19 to TRBJ2-3; 10 nucleotides agree with TRBD2. CDR1 and CDR2 from the germline V gene are LNHDA and SQIVND (reference sequence). This CDR3 comprises 16 residues. Trimming cost V 4 bases and J 1 base; bases outside gene matches: 5. DNA of the CDR3: TGTGCCAGTAGTAACGGACTAGCGGAGGGCACAGATACGCAGTATTTT. Residues: CASSNGLAEGTDTQYF.

The rearrangement joins TRBV5-1 to TRBJ2-1, with D possibly being TRBD2 (6 bases). This CDR3 spans 14 amino acids. The V and J ends lost 6 bases and 5 bases respectively, with 15 bases between them. CDR1 is SGHRS, CDR2 YFSETQ, per germline. DNA of the CDR3: TGCGCCAGCACCGAGGCGGGAAGCGACAATGAGCAGTTCTTC. Translating it yields CASTEAGSDNEQFF.

The V call is TRBV7-8, the J call TRBJ1-1; D possibly corresponds to TRBD1 (5 bases). CDR1 and CDR2 (germline): SGHVS, FQNEAQ. There are 16 residues in the CDR3. Trimming left V 5 bases short and J 0 bases short, with 16 bases between. The CDR3 DNA sequence: TGTGCCAGCAGCCTAGTGGGGGGTTTAGTGAACACTGAAGCTTTCTTT. Translated: CASSLVGGLVNTEAFF.

This chain joins TRBV2 and TRBJ2-7; a possible D gene is TRBD2 (6 bases). The CDR3 is 17 amino acids. Trimming removed 0 bases from V and 10 bases from J, with 25 bases in between. Germline-derived CDR1 and CDR2 are SNHLY and FYNNEI. This CDR3 is CASSEARGPSAEESQYF. DNA for the CDR3: TGTGCCAGCAGTGAAGCGCGAGGCCCTAGCGCCGAAGAGAGTCAGTACTTC.

This rearrangement joins TRBV9 to TRBJ2-2; TRBD2 is a possible D gene (5 bases). The germline CDR1 and CDR2 sequences are SGDLS and YYNGEE. The CDR3 loop spans 16 amino acids. V was shortened by 1 base and J by 5 bases, with 15 bases between the two germline ends. CDR3 sequence: CASSVTGMSPTGELFF. Here the CDR3 DNA reads TGTGCCAGCAGCGTAACCGGGATGAGTCCGACCGGGGAGCTGTTTTTT.

Regarding this clone: Germline is not matched at one junction end, which may reflect a read error. The chain has TRBV6-6 and TRBJ2-7, with D possibly TRBD1 on 5 matching bases. Germline V CDR1 and CDR2: MNHNY, SVGAGI (reference sequence). The CDR3 consists of 13 residues. In DNA form, the CDR3 reads TGTGCCAGCAGTTACGACACAGGCAACGTATGGGACTTC. It specifies CASSYDTGNVWDF.

The sample holds one count of this clone. The rearrangement joins TRBV5-1 to TRBJ2-7; 7 bases line up with TRBD2. V lost 0 bases to trimming and J lost 4 bases; unmatched junction nucleotides: 7. This CDR3 region has 15 residues. Germline CDR1 is SGHRS and CDR2 is YFSETQ. Here the CDR3 DNA reads TGCGCCAGCAGCTTGGAAGCGGGGCAGGTATACGAGCAGTACTTC. Its translation: CASSLEAGQVYEQYF.

This chain joins TRBV7-9 and TRBJ1-2; D may be TRBD1 (5 bases). V was clipped by 1 base and J by 4 bases, with 13 bases between them. The V gene's germline CDR1 is SEHNR and CDR2 FQNEAQ (reference sequence). CDR3 length: 15 amino acids. CDR3 DNA sequence: TGTGCCAGCAGCTTAGGACAGACCCGAATCTATGGCTACACCTTC. Translation: CASSLGQTRIYGYTF.

The chain combines TRBV30 with TRBJ2-7, with 10 bases lining up with TRBD1. CDR3 length: 14 residues. J lost 5 bases, V lost 3 bases, and 7 bases had no gene match. Germline V gene lookup returns CDR1 GTSNPN and CDR2 SVGIG (reference sequence). CDR3 sequence: CAWRFGTGEHEQYF. As DNA, the CDR3 is TGTGCCTGGAGATTCGGGACAGGGGAACACGAGCAGTACTTC. Together with reference TRBV30 and TRBJ2-7, the CDR3 gives the full variable domain: SQTIHQWPATLVQPVGSPLSLECTVEGTSNPNLYWYRQAAGRGLQLLFYSVGIGQISSEVPQNLSASRPQDRQFILSSKKLLLSDSGFYLCAWRFGTGEHEQYFGPGTRLTVT.

The chain uses TRBV5-4 and TRBJ2-3, with 8 nucleotides matching TRBD1. This CDR3 has 15 residues. J was trimmed by 6 bases and V by 5 bases; bases with no gene match: 11. Germline V gene lookup returns CDR1 SGHNT and CDR2 YYREEE (reference sequence). This CDR3 is CASRQDRAGGDTQYF. CDR3 in DNA: TGTGCCAGCAGACAGGACAGGGCAGGTGGTGATACGCAGTATTTT.

The chain links TRBV9 to TRBJ1-2; unclear D gene. V was cut by 0 bases and J by 2 bases, with 26 bases left in between. Germline CDR1 is SGDLS and CDR2 is YYNGEE. CDR3 length: 20 amino acids. The chain's CDR3 is CASSVEVPDPWASPNYGYTF. The CDR3 DNA reads as TGTGCCAGCAGCGTAGAGGTGCCGGATCCGTGGGCCAGTCCGAACTATGGCTACACCTTC.

This clone was seen only a few times. The gene calls are TRBV7-2 and TRBJ2-4, with 10 nucleotides matching TRBD2. With 5 bases clipped from V and 0 bases from J, the junction kept 13 bases outside the gene matches. CDR1 SGHTA and CDR2 FQGNSA come from the germline V gene. The length of the CDR3 is 19 residues. The CDR3 DNA reads as TGTGCCAGCAGCGCGGCGGGACTAGCGTCTCCGATAGCCAAAAACATTCAGTACTTC. This encodes CASSAAGLASPIAKNIQYF.